The sample holds many counts of the clone carrying this T cell receptor beta chain. Its cognate antigen is unknown. Regions amplified from RNA transcripts were the TCR beta CDR3 regions. RT-PCR in the first round (using the HTBI primer set) targeted the TCR CDR3. From the multiplex PCR reads, TCRdb called clonotypes with MiXCR, one entry per CDR3 protein. The sample gives 640,000 or so distinct CDR3 sequences, about 15% of which show up once; 4% to 5.5% is in the top ten. This entry belongs to a study of T cells in Graves' hyperthyroidism and ophthalmopathy. General observations from the study: Ophthalmopathy was told apart from stable hyperthyroidism by a 13 V-J model. The model identified upcoming ophthalmopathy a median about 6.5 months ahead of onset.

Per germline, CDR1 MNHEY and CDR2 SVGEGT. The CDR3 spans 17 residues. The junction had 17 bases not matched to a gene; V was cut back by 7 bases and J by 3 bases. Sequencing was carried out using blood. This sequence joins TRBV6-2 or TRBV6-3 and TRBJ1-1, with 7 bases lining up with TRBD1. The receptor was derived from a woman between 35 and 50 years old with Graves' ophthalmopathy. CDR3 DNA sequence: TGTGCCAGCAAACTCCGACAGGGACGAGGGTCGCACACTGAAGCTTTCTTT. It translates to CASKLRQGRGSHTEAFF.